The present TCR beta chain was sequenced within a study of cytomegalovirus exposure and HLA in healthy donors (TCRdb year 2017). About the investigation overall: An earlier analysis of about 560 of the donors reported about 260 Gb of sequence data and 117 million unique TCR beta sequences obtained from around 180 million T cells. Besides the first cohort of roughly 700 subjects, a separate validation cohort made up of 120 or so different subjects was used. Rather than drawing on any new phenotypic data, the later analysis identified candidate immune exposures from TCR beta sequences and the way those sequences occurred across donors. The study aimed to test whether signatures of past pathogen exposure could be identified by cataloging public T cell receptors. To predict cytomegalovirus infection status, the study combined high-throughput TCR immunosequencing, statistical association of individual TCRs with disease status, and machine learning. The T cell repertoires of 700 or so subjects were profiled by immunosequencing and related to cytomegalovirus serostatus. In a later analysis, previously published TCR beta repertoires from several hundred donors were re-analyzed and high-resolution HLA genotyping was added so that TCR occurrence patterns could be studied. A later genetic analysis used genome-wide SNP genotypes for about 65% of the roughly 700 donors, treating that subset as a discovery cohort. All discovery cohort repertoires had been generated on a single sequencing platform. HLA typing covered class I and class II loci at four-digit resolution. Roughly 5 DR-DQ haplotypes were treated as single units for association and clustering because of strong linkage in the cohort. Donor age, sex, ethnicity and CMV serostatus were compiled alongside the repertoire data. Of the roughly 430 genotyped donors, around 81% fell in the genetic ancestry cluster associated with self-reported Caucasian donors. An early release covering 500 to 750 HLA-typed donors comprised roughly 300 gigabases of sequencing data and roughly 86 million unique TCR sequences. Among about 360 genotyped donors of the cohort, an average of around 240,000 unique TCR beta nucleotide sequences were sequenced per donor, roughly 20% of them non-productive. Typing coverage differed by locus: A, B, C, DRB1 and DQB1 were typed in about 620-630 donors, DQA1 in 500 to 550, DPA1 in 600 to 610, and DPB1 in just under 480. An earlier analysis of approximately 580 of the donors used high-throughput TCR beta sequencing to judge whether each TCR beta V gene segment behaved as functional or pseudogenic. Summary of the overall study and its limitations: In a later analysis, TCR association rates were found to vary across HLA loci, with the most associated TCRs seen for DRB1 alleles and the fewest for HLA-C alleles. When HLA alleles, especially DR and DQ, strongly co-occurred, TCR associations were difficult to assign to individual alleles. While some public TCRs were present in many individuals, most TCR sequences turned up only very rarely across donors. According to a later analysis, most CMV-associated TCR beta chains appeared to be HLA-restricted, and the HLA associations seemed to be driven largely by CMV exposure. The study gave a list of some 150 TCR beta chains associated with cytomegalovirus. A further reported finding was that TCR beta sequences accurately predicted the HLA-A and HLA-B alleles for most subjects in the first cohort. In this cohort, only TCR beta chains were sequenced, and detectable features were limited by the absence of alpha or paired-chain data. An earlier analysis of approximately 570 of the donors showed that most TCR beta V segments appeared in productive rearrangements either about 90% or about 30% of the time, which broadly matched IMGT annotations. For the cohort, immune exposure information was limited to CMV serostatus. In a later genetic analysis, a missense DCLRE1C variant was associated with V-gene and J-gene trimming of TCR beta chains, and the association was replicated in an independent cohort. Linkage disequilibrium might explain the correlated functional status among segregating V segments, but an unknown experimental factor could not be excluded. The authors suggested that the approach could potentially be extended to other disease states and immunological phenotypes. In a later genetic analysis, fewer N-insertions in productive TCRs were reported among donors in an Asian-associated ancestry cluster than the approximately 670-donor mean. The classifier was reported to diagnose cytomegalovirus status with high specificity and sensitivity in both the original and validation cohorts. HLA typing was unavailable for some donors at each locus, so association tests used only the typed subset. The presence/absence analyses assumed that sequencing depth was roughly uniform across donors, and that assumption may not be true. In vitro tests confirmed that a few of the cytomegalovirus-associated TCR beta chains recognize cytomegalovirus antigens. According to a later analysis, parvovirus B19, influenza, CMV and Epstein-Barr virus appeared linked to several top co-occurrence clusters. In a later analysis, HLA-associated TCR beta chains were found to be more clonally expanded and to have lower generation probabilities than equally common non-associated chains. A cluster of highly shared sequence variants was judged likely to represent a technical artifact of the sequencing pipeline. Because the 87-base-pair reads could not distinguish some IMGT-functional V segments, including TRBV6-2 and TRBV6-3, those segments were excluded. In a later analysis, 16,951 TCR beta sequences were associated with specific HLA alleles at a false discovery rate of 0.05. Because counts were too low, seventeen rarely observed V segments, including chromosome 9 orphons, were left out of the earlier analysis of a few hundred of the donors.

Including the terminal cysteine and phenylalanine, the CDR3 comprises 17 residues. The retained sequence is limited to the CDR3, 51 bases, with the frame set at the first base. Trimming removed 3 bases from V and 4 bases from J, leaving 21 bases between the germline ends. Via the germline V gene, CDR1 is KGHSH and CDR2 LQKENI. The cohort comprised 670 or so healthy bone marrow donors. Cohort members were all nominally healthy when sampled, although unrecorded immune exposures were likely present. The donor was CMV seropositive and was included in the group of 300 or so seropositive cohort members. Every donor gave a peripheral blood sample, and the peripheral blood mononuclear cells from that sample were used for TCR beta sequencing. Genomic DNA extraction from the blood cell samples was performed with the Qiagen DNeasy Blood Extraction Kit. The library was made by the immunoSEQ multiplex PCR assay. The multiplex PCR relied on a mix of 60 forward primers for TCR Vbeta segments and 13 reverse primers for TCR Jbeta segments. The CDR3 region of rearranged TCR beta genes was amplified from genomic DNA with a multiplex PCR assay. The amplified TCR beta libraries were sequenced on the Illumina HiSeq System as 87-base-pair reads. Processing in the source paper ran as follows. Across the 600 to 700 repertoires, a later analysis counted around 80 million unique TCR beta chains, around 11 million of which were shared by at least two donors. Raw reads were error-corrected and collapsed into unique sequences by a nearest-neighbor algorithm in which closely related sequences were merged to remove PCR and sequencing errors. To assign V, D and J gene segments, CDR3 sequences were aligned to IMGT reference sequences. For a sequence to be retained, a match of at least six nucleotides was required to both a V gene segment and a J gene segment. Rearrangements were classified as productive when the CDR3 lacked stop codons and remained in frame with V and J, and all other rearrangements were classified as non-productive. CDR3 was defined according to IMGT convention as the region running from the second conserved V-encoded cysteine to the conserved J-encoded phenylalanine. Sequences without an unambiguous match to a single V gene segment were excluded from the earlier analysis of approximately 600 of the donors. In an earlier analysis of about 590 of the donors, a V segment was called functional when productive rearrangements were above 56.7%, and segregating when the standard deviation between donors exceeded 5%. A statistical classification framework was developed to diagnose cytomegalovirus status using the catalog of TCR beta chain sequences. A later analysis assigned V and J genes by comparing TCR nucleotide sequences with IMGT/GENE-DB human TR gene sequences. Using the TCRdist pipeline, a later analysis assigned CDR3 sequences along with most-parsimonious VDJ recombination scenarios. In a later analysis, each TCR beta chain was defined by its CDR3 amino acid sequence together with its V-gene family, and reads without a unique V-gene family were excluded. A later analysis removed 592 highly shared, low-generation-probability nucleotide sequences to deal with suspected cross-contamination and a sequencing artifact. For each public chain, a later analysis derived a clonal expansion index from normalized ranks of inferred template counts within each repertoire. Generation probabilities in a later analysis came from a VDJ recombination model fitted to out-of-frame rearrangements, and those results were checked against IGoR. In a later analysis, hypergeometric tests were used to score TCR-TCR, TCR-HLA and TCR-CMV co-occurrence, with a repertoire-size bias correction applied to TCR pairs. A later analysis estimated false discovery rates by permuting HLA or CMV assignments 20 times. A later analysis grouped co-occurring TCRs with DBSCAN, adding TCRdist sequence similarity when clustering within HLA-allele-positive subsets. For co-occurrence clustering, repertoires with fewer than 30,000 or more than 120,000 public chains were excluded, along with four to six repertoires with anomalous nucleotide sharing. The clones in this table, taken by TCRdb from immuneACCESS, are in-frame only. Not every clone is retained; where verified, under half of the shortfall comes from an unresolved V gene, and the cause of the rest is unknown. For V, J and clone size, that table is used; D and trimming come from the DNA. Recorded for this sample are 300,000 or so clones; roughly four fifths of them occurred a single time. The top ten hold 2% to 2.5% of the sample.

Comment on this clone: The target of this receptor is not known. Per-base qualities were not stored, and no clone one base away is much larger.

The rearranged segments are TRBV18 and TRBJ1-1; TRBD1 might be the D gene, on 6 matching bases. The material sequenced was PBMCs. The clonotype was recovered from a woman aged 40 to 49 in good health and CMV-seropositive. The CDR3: CASSPGMAGVMGTEAFF. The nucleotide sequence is TGTGCCAGCTCACCCGGGATGGCAGGGGTTATGGGCACTGAAGCTTTCTTT.